Listed below are T cell receptor beta chains from one sample, sequenced in a study of regulatory T cells in long-lasting Graves disease. TCRdb called the multiplex PCR reads again in MiXCR, with one record for every CDR3 protein. Here the sample spans hundreds of thousands of distinct CDR3 sequences, about 30% being singletons. The sequencing here drew on peripheral blood mononuclear cells (PBMCs), taken when the disease was refractory, from a patient treated with antithyroid drugs. These TCRs come from a female donor with Graves disease. Each CDR3 is given with its conserved first and last residue. The order of the fields is V gene, D gene, J gene, clone size, CDR3 length, CDR3 DNA, CDR3 protein. The D gene is left open where the match is weak. Clone size is shown for a subset of rows, as once, few, many or a class of expanded clone.

v_gene: TRBV7-2; d_gene: .; j_gene: TRBJ2-7; abundance: few; len: 16; CDR3nt: TGTGCCAGCAGCCGACGGGCAGGCAACGGGGTCTACGAGCAGTACTTC; CDR3aa: CASSRRAGNGVYEQYF
v_gene: TRBV6-2/TRBV6-3; d_gene: .; j_gene: TRBJ1-1; abundance: .; len: 12; CDR3nt: TGTGCCAGCAGAAACAGGGCCGCTGAAGCTTTCTTT; CDR3aa: CASRNRAAEAFF
v_gene: TRBV28; d_gene: .; j_gene: TRBJ1-1; abundance: many; len: 15; CDR3nt: TGTGCCAGCAGCTTAACGGGCCTGATGAACACTGAAGCTTTCTTT; CDR3aa: CASSLTGLMNTEAFF
v_gene: TRBV29-1; d_gene: .; j_gene: TRBJ1-5; abundance: .; len: 13; CDR3nt: TGCAGCGTTGGGACAAATAGCAATCAGCCCCAGCATTTT; CDR3aa: CSVGTNSNQPQHF
v_gene: TRBV6-2/TRBV6-3; d_gene: .; j_gene: TRBJ1-5; abundance: .; len: 14; CDR3nt: TGTGCCAGTACCCCGCTTCGGAGCAATCAGCCCCAGCATTTT; CDR3aa: CASTPLRSNQPQHF
v_gene: TRBV28; d_gene: TRBD1; j_gene: TRBJ1-1; abundance: many; len: 12; CDR3nt: TGTGCCAGCGTGGCACAGGGGACTGAAGCTTTCTTT; CDR3aa: CASVAQGTEAFF
v_gene: TRBV29-1; d_gene: TRBD1; j_gene: TRBJ2-2; abundance: .; len: 14; CDR3nt: TGCAGCGGGGGACAGGGGGCTTTCACCGGGGAGCTGTTTTTT; CDR3aa: CSGGQGAFTGELFF
v_gene: TRBV9; d_gene: TRBD2; j_gene: TRBJ2-4; abundance: .; len: 13; CDR3nt: TGTGCCAGCAGCCGGGACTACAAAAACATTCAGTACTTC; CDR3aa: CASSRDYKNIQYF
v_gene: TRBV2; d_gene: TRBD1; j_gene: TRBJ2-7; abundance: few; len: 15; CDR3nt: TGTGCCAGCACCCTTACCGGGACAGGAGCCTACGAGCAGTACTTC; CDR3aa: CASTLTGTGAYEQYF
v_gene: TRBV7-3; d_gene: TRBD2; j_gene: TRBJ2-7; abundance: few; len: 16; CDR3nt: TGTGCCAGCAGCTTAACGAGGGCTAGCGGGAATTACGAGCAGTACTTC; CDR3aa: CASSLTRASGNYEQYF
v_gene: TRBV5-4; d_gene: TRBD1; j_gene: TRBJ2-2; abundance: .; len: 17; CDR3nt: TGTGCCAGCAGCTCCAGAGTGGGACAGACCCTCACCGGGGAGCTGTTTTTT; CDR3aa: CASSSRVGQTLTGELFF
v_gene: TRBV12-3/TRBV12-4; d_gene: .; j_gene: TRBJ1-5; abundance: .; len: 15; CDR3nt: TGTGCCAGCAGCCAAGGACTGTTTAGCAATCAGCCCCAGCATTTT; CDR3aa: CASSQGLFSNQPQHF
v_gene: TRBV11-2; d_gene: TRBD1; j_gene: TRBJ2-5; abundance: many; len: 14; CDR3nt: TGTGCCAGCAGCTCCACAGGGGGCCAAGAGACCCAGTACTTC; CDR3aa: CASSSTGGQETQYF
v_gene: TRBV20-1; d_gene: .; j_gene: TRBJ1-2; abundance: .; len: 13; CDR3nt: TGCAGTGCTAGAGATCGGAAACGATATGGCTACACCTTC; CDR3aa: CSARDRKRYGYTF
v_gene: TRBV12-3/TRBV12-4; d_gene: TRBD1; j_gene: TRBJ1-1; abundance: many; len: 13; CDR3nt: TGTGCCAGCAGACGACAGGGACACACTGAAGCTTTCTTT; CDR3aa: CASRRQGHTEAFF
v_gene: TRBV24-1; d_gene: TRBD2; j_gene: TRBJ2-2; abundance: few; len: 17; CDR3nt: TGTGCCACCAGTGAATACGCCGGGACTAGCGGGACCGGGGAGCTGTTTTTT; CDR3aa: CATSEYAGTSGTGELFF
v_gene: TRBV28; d_gene: .; j_gene: TRBJ2-7; abundance: .; len: 13; CDR3nt: TGTGCCAGCAGTTTCCGAAGAGAGGGCGAGCAGTACTTC; CDR3aa: CASSFRREGEQYF
v_gene: TRBV5-1; d_gene: .; j_gene: TRBJ1-4; abundance: few; len: 12; CDR3nt: TGCGCCAGCAGAAGGTTAGGGGAAAAACTGTTTTTT; CDR3aa: CASRRLGEKLFF
v_gene: TRBV11-2; d_gene: .; j_gene: TRBJ1-4; abundance: many; len: 16; CDR3nt: TGTGCCAGCAGCTTAGGGAGGCAGCCAACTAATGAAAAACTGTTTTTT; CDR3aa: CASSLGRQPTNEKLFF
v_gene: TRBV18; d_gene: .; j_gene: TRBJ2-5; abundance: many; len: 12; CDR3nt: TGTGCCAGCTCACGGCCCCAAGAGACCCAGTACTTC; CDR3aa: CASSRPQETQYF
v_gene: TRBV30; d_gene: .; j_gene: TRBJ1-2; abundance: .; len: 11; CDR3nt: TGTGCCTGGAGTATTGGAGATGGCTACACCTTC; CDR3aa: CAWSIGDGYTF
v_gene: TRBV29-1; d_gene: .; j_gene: TRBJ1-2; abundance: few; len: 12; CDR3nt: TGCAGCGTTGAGACGGGTCTGGGCGGCTACACCTTC; CDR3aa: CSVETGLGGYTF
v_gene: TRBV20-1; d_gene: .; j_gene: TRBJ2-7; abundance: .; len: 14; CDR3nt: TGCAGTGCCTACCCTGGACAGTTACCTTACGAGCAGTACTTC; CDR3aa: CSAYPGQLPYEQYF
v_gene: TRBV6-1; d_gene: .; j_gene: TRBJ2-3; abundance: .; len: 14; CDR3nt: TGTGCCAGCAGCCTTCGGACTACCACAGATACGCAGTATTTT; CDR3aa: CASSLRTTTDTQYF
v_gene: TRBV12-3/TRBV12-4; d_gene: TRBD2; j_gene: TRBJ2-1; abundance: .; len: 20; CDR3nt: TGTGCCAGCAGTTCTCGGACTAGCGGGAGAGGGCATGGGATCTACAATGAGCAGTTCTTC; CDR3aa: CASSSRTSGRGHGIYNEQFF
v_gene: TRBV12-5; d_gene: .; j_gene: TRBJ1-5; abundance: few; len: 15; CDR3nt: TGTGCTAGTGGCTCCGTGGGGAGTTACAATCAGCCCCAGCATTTT; CDR3aa: CASGSVGSYNQPQHF